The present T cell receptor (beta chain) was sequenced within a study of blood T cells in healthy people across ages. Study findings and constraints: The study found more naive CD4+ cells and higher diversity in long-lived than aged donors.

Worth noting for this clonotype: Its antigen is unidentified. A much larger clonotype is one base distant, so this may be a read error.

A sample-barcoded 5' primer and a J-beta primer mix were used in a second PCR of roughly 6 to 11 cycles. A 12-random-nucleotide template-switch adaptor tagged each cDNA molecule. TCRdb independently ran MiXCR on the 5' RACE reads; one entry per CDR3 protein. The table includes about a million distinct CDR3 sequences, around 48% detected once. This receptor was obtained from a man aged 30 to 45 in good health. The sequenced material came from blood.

Written as DNA, the CDR3 is TGCGCCAGCAACAGCCAACAGGGGATCACCTACAATGAGCAGTTCTTC. It encodes CASNSQQGITYNEQFF. The J gene is TRBJ2-1, the V gene TRBV5-1; 7 bases align to TRBD1. V dropped 6 bases and J dropped 2; count of bases not matched to a gene: 11. The CDR3 runs 16 residues. Per the germline V gene, CDR1 is SGHRS and CDR2 is YFSETQ. The variable domain in full, completed from reference TRBV5-1 and TRBJ2-1, reads KAGVTQTPRYLIKTRGQQVTLSCSPISGHRSVSWYQQTPGQGLQFLFEYFSETQRNKGNFPGRFSGRQFSNSRSEMNVSTLELGDSALYLCASNSQQGITYNEQFFGPGTRLTVL.